This record concerns one T cell receptor beta chain sequence. Antigen unknown. One end of the junction varies from germline; a read error may be responsible. The data derive from a study of T-cell memory formation after mild COVID-19. Study-wide context: The study found TCR clusters largely donor specific. Whole-study findings and limits: Among clones contracting day 15 to 85, CD4/CD8 was balanced, whereas later expanders leaned CD4+. The study detected some responding clones in pre-infection memory, suggesting cross-reactive memory joined.

This CDR3 spans 14 amino acids. Germline assignment: CDR1 GTSNPN and CDR2 SVGIG (reference sequence). TCRdb recomputed calls from the 5' RACE reads with MiXCR, one row per CDR3 protein. This sample yields approximately 490,000 distinct CDR3 sequences, of which over 20% are seen a single time; around 13% belongs to the top ten. The sequenced sample was PBMCs or a T cell subset sorted from them (not recorded which). The chain is built from TRBV30 and TRBJ2-5; D may be TRBD2 (5 bases). The sequence was collected from an adult woman who had mild COVID-19 (a few samples of this study predate the infection). Cell type and time point are not known. CDR3 amino acids: CAWTLAGTGETQHF. CDR3 nucleotide sequence: TGTGCCTGGACTCTGGCAGGCACTGGGGAGACCCAGCACTTC.